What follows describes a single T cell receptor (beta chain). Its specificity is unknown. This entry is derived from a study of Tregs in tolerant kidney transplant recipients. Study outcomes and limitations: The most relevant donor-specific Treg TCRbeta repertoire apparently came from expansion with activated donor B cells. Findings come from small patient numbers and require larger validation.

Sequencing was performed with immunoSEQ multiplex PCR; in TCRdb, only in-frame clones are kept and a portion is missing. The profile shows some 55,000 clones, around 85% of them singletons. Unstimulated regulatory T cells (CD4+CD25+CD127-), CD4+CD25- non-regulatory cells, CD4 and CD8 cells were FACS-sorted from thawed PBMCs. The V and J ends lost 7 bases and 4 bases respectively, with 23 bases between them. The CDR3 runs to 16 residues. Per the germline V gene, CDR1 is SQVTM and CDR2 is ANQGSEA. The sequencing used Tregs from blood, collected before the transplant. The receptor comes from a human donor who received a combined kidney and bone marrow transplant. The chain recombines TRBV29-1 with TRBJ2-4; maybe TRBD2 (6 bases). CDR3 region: CSAGGGSTRHKNIQYF. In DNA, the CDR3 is TGCAGCGCCGGGGGAGGCAGTACCCGCCATAAAAACATTCAGTACTTC.